The text below deals with one TCR beta chain. Source study methods: Quantification of nucleated cells was approximated via reference gene primer amplification. Produced via immunoSEQ multiplex PCR; TCRdb's table is partial and in-frame only. That table furnishes V, J and clone size, whereas the DNA furnished D and trimming. The table lists more than 200,000 clones, about nine tenths of them singletons. The germline V and J ends were trimmed by 6 bases and 0 bases, with 7 bases remaining between them. The length of the CDR3 is 13 residues. The germline V gene has CDR1 MNHNY and CDR2 SVGAGI (reference sequence). The data stem from a study of blood T cell repertoires in COVID-19. Looking at the study overall: The United States, Italy and Spain were the sources of the acute and convalescent COVID-19 samples. T cells, B-cell-depleted T cells, or PBMCs provided the cDNA or gDNA that served as material.

This TCR was recovered from a man in his 70s with acute or convalescent COVID-19. Sequenced material: peripheral blood. V is TRBV6-6 and J is TRBJ2-3; D call uncertain. As DNA, the CDR3 is TGTGCCAGCAGGCAAACTAGCACAGATACGCAGTATTTT. Its translation: CASRQTSTDTQYF.